One and the same sample provided the 3 T cell receptor beta chains below, sequenced in a study of blood T cell repertoires in COVID-19. TCRdb's copy holds only in-frame clones and misses some; the assay was immunoSEQ multiplex PCR. Altogether 200,000 to 300,000 clones are present, approximately 86% being singletons, with the ten largest covering approximately 2%. The sequenced sample consisted of peripheral blood. The receptors here all came from a man in his thirties or forties with active or convalescent COVID-19.

This chain uses TRBV29-1 with TRBJ1-1, with D possibly matching TRBD1 (5 bases). This CDR3 has 12 amino acids. CDR1 and CDR2 from the germline V gene are SQVTM and ANQGSEA. Between the trimmed V and J ends, which lost 3 bases and 3 bases, there was a span of 8 bases. The CDR3 spells CSVDFRDTEAFF. The CDR3, as DNA: TGCAGCGTTGATTTCAGGGACACTGAAGCTTTCTTT.

The V call is TRBV19, the J call TRBJ1-6, with D possibly being TRBD1 (6 bases). Trimming cost V 6 bases and J 2 bases, with 11 bases left between them. CDR1 LNHDA and CDR2 SQIVND come from the germline V gene (reference sequence). The CDR3 spans 15 residues. The CDR3 coding sequence is TGTGCCAGTAGCCTACAGGGCACCTATAATTCACCCCTCCACTTT. Translating gives CASSLQGTYNSPLHF.

The chain employs TRBV2 and TRBJ1-1; D is perhaps TRBD1 (5 bases). Germline values: CDR1 SNHLY, CDR2 FYNNEI. CDR3 size: 14 residues. Trimming took 3 bases from V and 0 from J, leaving 8 bases between them. The CDR3 coding sequence is TGTGCCAGCAGTGACGGCAGGGTGAACACTGAAGCTTTCTTT. This translates into CASSDGRVNTEAFF.